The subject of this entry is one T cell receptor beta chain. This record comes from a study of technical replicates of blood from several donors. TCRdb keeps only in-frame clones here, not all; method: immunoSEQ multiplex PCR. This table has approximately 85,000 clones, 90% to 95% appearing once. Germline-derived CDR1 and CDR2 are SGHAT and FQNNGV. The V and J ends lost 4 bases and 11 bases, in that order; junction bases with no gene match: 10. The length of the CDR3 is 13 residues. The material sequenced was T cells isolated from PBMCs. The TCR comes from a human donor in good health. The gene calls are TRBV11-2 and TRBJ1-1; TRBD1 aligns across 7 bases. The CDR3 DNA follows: TGTGCCAGCAGCTCCCAGGGGGGTGTGTGGGCTTTCTTT. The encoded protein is CASSSQGGVWAFF.